Each of the 21 T cell receptor beta chains below was sequenced from the same sample in a study of cytomegalovirus exposure and HLA in healthy donors. The protocol was immunoSEQ multiplex PCR, while the TCRdb copy is restricted to in-frame clones and leaves out a portion. The sample lists approximately 270,000 clones, more than 75% occurring once. Sequencing was carried out using PBMCs. These receptors were obtained from a man younger than 30 in good health and CMV-seropositive.

The rearrangement uses TRBV5-6 and TRBJ2-1, with 8 bases that match TRBD2. Looked up from germline, CDR1 is SGHDT and CDR2 is YYEEEE. The CDR3 extends over 13 amino acids. V gave up 2 bases and J gave up 8 bases; unmatched junction bases: 3. DNA of the CDR3: TGTGCCAGCAGCTTTAGCGGGATCTATGAGCAGTTCTTC. This sequence encodes CASSFSGIYEQFF.

V usage is TRBV27 and J usage is TRBJ1-1; the D is unclear. Trimming took 5 bases from V and 2 from J, leaving 12 bases between them. This CDR3 is built from 14 residues. Germline values: CDR1 MNHEY, CDR2 SMNVEV (reference sequence). In nucleotides, the CDR3 is TGTGCCAGCAGTCCCGCCCGGGCAAACACTGAAGCTTTCTTT. It specifies CASSPARANTEAFF.

The chain links TRBV29-1 to TRBJ1-1, with a possible D match to TRBD1 (6 bases). The CDR3 is 13 residues long. The V and J ends lost 4 bases and 2 bases respectively, with 11 bases between them. Looked up from germline, CDR1 is SQVTM and CDR2 is ANQGSEA. The CDR3 sequence: CSVARQVNTEAFF. CDR3 sequence (DNA): TGCAGCGTTGCGAGACAGGTAAACACTGAAGCTTTCTTT.

A note on this clone: The same CDR3 also results from other DNA sequences found in this sample. The chain uses TRBV6-6 and TRBJ1-5; TRBD1 matches 10 bases. This CDR3 is built from 13 residues. V trimming: 7 bases; J trimming: 6 bases; junction bases outside the gene matches: 3. Germline V gene lookup returns CDR1 MNHNY and CDR2 SVGAGI (reference sequence). CDR3 region: CASTGQGGQPQHF. The CDR3 nucleotides read TGTGCCAGCACAGGACAGGGGGGTCAGCCCCAGCATTTT.

This chain connects TRBV5-1 to TRBJ2-5; 7 bases are a match to TRBD1. The CDR3 has 15 residues. V lost 2 bases, J lost 5 bases, and 9 bases stayed unmatched. CDR1 and CDR2 (germline): SGHRS, YFSETQ. This CDR3 is CASSFPGGYEETQYF. CDR3 sequence (DNA): TGCGCCAGCAGCTTCCCAGGGGGATATGAGGAGACCCAGTACTTC.

This chain links TRBV5-6 with TRBJ2-3, with TRBD2 as a possible D gene (6 bases). Trimming left V 4 bases short and J 2 bases short, with 20 bases between. Germline lookup yields CDR1 SGHDT and CDR2 YYEEEE. CDR3 size: 17 residues. CDR3 in DNA: TGTGCCAGCAGCCCAGGGAAACCGGGAGACGTCACAGATACGCAGTATTTT. This sequence encodes CASSPGKPGDVTDTQYF.

The chain is built from TRBV7-9 and TRBJ2-3; 9 bases are shared with TRBD2. Germline lookup yields CDR1 SEHNR and CDR2 FQNEAQ (reference sequence). CDR3 size: 19 residues. V lost 1 base and J lost 2; bases outside the gene matches: 13. The CDR3, as DNA: TGTGCCAGCAGCTTAGTAATCGGACTAGCGAGATCCGCCACAGATACGCAGTATTTT. It encodes CASSLVIGLARSATDTQYF.

The rearrangement uses TRBV6-6 and TRBJ1-5; D gene ambiguous. The germline V gene encodes CDR1 MNHNY and CDR2 SVGAGI (reference sequence). This CDR3 has 16 residues. The V gene lost 2 bases and the J gene lost 3 bases, with 14 bases spanning the gap. CDR3 bases: TGTGCCAGCAGTTACGATGTACGGTATGACAATCAGCCCCAGCATTTT. Its protein is CASSYDVRYDNQPQHF.

J is TRBJ2-7 and V is TRBV10-2; D possibly corresponds to TRBD2 (5 bases). The CDR3 covers 19 residues. Germline V lookup: CDR1 WSHSY, CDR2 SAAADI. V was cut by 0 bases and J by 2 bases, with 23 bases left in between. CDR3 residues: CASSESLGVWSTGTYEQYF. In DNA form, the CDR3 reads TGCGCCAGCAGTGAGTCGTTAGGAGTGTGGAGCACCGGGACCTACGAGCAGTACTTC.

A few counts support this clone. The V call is TRBV19, the J call TRBJ2-6; unclear D gene. The V end lost 5 bases, the J end lost 0 bases, and 8 bases lay between the germline ends. The CDR3 contains 15 residues. Germline values: CDR1 LNHDA, CDR2 SQIVND (reference sequence). CDR3 in DNA: TGTGCCAGTAGTCCGGTCGTCTCTGGGGCCAACGTCCTGACTTTC. As protein: CASSPVVSGANVLTF.

V usage is TRBV5-4 and J usage is TRBJ1-1; D is unclear. CDR1 is SGHNT and CDR2 is YYREEE in the germline V gene (reference sequence). The CDR3 extends over 11 amino acids. Trimming took off 4 bases at V and 7 bases at J, with 8 bases between the two ends. CDR3 DNA sequence: TGTGCCAGCAGCCGCCTCGATGAAGCTTTCTTT. Encoded protein: CASSRLDEAFF.

The V gene is TRBV6-1, the J gene TRBJ2-3; D unresolved. The germline gives CDR1 MNHNS, CDR2 SASEGT. Trimming left V 7 bases short and J 0 bases short, with 8 bases between. The CDR3 runs to 13 residues. For the CDR3, the DNA is TGTGCCAGCACTAGAATCAGCACAGATACGCAGTATTTT. Amino acid sequence: CASTRISTDTQYF.

CDR3 loop: CASSQVGGGGYTF. The CDR3 coding sequence is TGCGCCAGCAGCCAAGTGGGAGGGGGCGGCTACACCTTC. This chain uses TRBV4-3 with TRBJ1-2, with 7 bases matching TRBD1. The CDR3 is made up of 13 amino acids. The V segment lost 1 base and the J segment 8 bases; nucleotides outside the gene matches: 4. Germline assignment: CDR1 LGHNA and CDR2 YSLEER.

In this sample, this clone turned up once. The chain carries TRBV2 and TRBJ2-1; TRBD2 agrees at 11 bases. The V gene end was trimmed by 3 bases and the J gene end by 4 bases; junction bases not matched to a gene: 2. The CDR3 length is 15 residues. Germline CDR1 is SNHLY and CDR2 is FYNNEI. CDR3 region: CASSDVAGGYNEQFF. Here the CDR3 DNA reads TGTGCCAGCAGTGATGTAGCGGGAGGGTACAATGAGCAGTTCTTC.

The V and J genes are TRBV7-2 and TRBJ2-7; 10 nucleotides agree with TRBD2. Per germline, CDR1 SGHTA and CDR2 FQGNSA. With 3 bases clipped from V and 4 bases from J, the junction kept 3 bases outside the gene matches. This CDR3 has 14 residues. The CDR3: CASSFGLAEYEQYF. CDR3 coding DNA: TGTGCCAGCAGCTTCGGACTAGCGGAATACGAGCAGTACTTC.

The V call is TRBV14, the J call TRBJ2-7, with 8 bases matching TRBD2. The CDR3 length is 15 residues. Germline V gives CDR1 SGHDN, CDR2 FVKESK. V lost 5 bases, J lost 1 base, and 7 bases stayed unmatched. CDR3 protein: CASSSRGTRSYEQYF. In nucleotides, the CDR3 is TGTGCCAGCAGCTCACGGGGGACTAGGTCCTACGAGCAGTACTTC. The whole variable domain, remainder taken from reference TRBV14 and TRBJ2-7, is EAGVTQFPSHSVIEKGQTVTLRCDPISGHDNLYWYRRVMGKEIKFLLHFVKESKQDESGMPNNRFLAERTGGTYSTLKVQPAELEDSGVYFCASSSRGTRSYEQYFGPGTRLTVT.

The chain uses TRBV2 and TRBJ1-4; D is perhaps TRBD1 (6 bases). V shed 6 bases and J shed 9 bases, with 29 bases lying between them. CDR3 size: 18 residues. Germline values: CDR1 SNHLY, CDR2 FYNNEI. Written as DNA, the CDR3 is TGTGCCAGCAGCCCCGGGACACTGTTGTCCCCGATGAGAAAAAAACTGTTTTTT. Protein sequence: CASSPGTLLSPMRKKLFF. The whole variable domain, remainder taken from reference TRBV2 and TRBJ1-4, is EPEVTQTPSHQVTQMGQEVILRCVPISNHLYFYWYRQILGQKVEFLVSFYNNEISEKSEIFDDQFSVERPDGSNFTLKIRSTKLEDSAMYFCASSPGTLLSPMRKKLFFGSGTQLSVL.

The V call is TRBV7-9, the J call TRBJ2-2; 9 positions match TRBD1. CDR3 size: 18 residues. Trimming cost V 1 base and J 2 bases; bases outside gene matches: 8. Germline V gives CDR1 SEHNR, CDR2 FQNEAQ (reference sequence). The CDR3 nucleotides read TGTGCCAGCAGCTTAGTCTATACAGGGGGCCCCAACACCGGGGAGCTGTTTTTT. Its translation is CASSLVYTGGPNTGELFF.

In the case of this clone: The same CDR3 also results from other DNA sequences found in this sample. The rearrangement links TRBV30 to TRBJ2-6; no clear D. The CDR3 totals 15 residues. V was cut by 0 bases and J by 0 bases, with 6 bases left in between. CDR1 and CDR2 (germline): GTSNPN, SVGIG (reference sequence). The CDR3 bases are TGTGCCTGGAGTGTTGGATCCTCTGGGGCCAACGTCCTGACTTTC. Encoded protein: CAWSVGSSGANVLTF. Supplemented by reference TRBV30 and TRBJ2-6, the full variable domain reads SQTIHQWPATLVQPVGSPLSLECTVEGTSNPNLYWYRQAAGRGLQLLFYSVGIGQISSEVPQNLSASRPQDRQFILSSKKLLLSDSGFYLCAWSVGSSGANVLTFGAGSRLTVL.

V usage is TRBV5-4 and J usage is TRBJ2-7; D assignment may be TRBD1 or TRBD2 (6 bases each). Germline CDR1 SGHNT, CDR2 YYREEE (reference sequence). This CDR3 has 15 amino acids. Trimming shortened V by 2 bases and J by 4 bases, and 16 bases separated the two germline ends. The CDR3, as DNA: TGTGCCAGCAGCTTCAGGGGCGGGACGGGATACGAGCAGTACTTC. Its protein product is CASSFRGGTGYEQYF.

The V call is TRBV29-1, the J call TRBJ2-7; D is possibly TRBD2 (5 bases). Looked up from germline, CDR1 is SQVTM and CDR2 is ANQGSEA. Trimming cost V 5 bases and J 2 bases, with 19 bases left between them. This CDR3 has 15 amino acids. The CDR3 is CSVYSVRGATYEQYF. CDR3 in DNA: TGCAGCGTTTATAGTGTACGGGGAGCCACCTACGAGCAGTACTTC.